This TCR beta chain was found in a study of OX40 agonist ivuxolimab in advanced cancers. Study-level background: Administration of intravenous ivuxolimab to patients occurred every 2 weeks at 0.01 to 10 mg/kg.

Autoimmune disease history or systemic immunosuppression led to patient exclusion. Data came from immunoSEQ multiplex PCR; TCRdb stores just in-frame clones and leaves some out. This sample has about 44,000 clones, with 80% found just once. CDR1 and CDR2 from the germline V gene are LGHNA and YSLEER. With 2 bases clipped from V and 5 bases from J, the junction kept 4 bases outside the gene matches. There are 15 residues in the CDR3. The receptor's source is an adult with an advanced solid tumor such as melanoma, head and neck, liver or kidney cancer. Sequenced here: CD4+ or CD8+ T cells sorted from blood, sampled in a trial of the OX40 agonist ivuxolimab. The chain has TRBV4-3 and TRBJ1-4; 8 positions agree with TRBD1. CDR3 sequence (DNA): TGCGCCAGCAGCCAACAGACAGGGGTGAATGAAAAACTGTTTTTT. It codes for CASSQQTGVNEKLFF.